This section outlines one TCR beta chain sequence together with its context. The ends were cut back, 1 base at V and 0 bases at J, with 7 bases in the middle. This CDR3 region has 15 residues. Per germline, CDR1 MGHRA and CDR2 YSYEKL. These data belong to a study of T cell repertoires in aging, cancer and after chemotherapy. Rearranged V-D-J TRB sequences were amplified with a mixed TRB-A/B primer pool. TCRdb ran MiXCR on the multiplex PCR reads and lists one entry per CDR3 protein. The sample yields 4,900 or so distinct CDR3 sequences, under 25% seen once. TCR beta rearrangements were amplified from peripheral blood genomic DNA.

The receptor comes from a human donor in good health. The donor label of this sample is uncertain. The V gene is TRBV4-1, the J gene TRBJ1-3; D remains unclear. Sequencing was done on a sample of blood. The CDR3 here is CASSQGVFSGNTIYF. The CDR3, as DNA: TGCGCCAGCAGCCAAGGGGTTTTCTCTGGAAACACCATATATTTT.